The entry that follows covers one T cell receptor (beta chain) sequence. Trimming removed 6 bases from V and 9 bases from J, with 12 bases in between. This CDR3 comprises 12 residues. In germline, CDR1 is WNHNN, CDR2 SYGVQD (reference sequence). The source of the sample is a study of T cells in tuberculosis. Assay used: immunoSEQ multiplex PCR; TCRdb lists only in-frame clones, some missing. The data show 20,000 to 25,000 clones, roughly 97% seen once. The TCR sequence derives from a donor between 10 and 35 years old with latent tuberculosis or without tuberculosis infection. V gene TRBV10-1 combines with J gene TRBJ1-5, with D possibly matching TRBD1 (5 bases). What was sequenced was PBMCs. Written as DNA, the CDR3 is TGCGCCAGCAGCGTAACCGGGGGGCCCCAGCATTTT. Translation gives CASSVTGGPQHF.